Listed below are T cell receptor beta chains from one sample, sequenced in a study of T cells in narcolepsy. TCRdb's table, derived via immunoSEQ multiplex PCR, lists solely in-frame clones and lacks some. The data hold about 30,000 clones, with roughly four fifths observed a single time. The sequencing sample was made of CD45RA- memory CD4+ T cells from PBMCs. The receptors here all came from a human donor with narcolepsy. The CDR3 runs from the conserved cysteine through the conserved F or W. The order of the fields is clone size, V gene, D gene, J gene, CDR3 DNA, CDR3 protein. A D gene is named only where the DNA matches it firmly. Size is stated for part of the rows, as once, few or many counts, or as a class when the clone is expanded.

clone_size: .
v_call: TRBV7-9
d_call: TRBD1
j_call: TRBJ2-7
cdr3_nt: TGTGCCAGCAGCACTGGGACAGGGGGGACCTACGAGCAGTACTTC
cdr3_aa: CASSTGTGGTYEQYF

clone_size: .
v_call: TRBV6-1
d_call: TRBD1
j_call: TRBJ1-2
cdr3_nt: TGTGCCAGCAGCACGGGGACAGGGTTGAGCGGCTACACCTTC
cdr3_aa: CASSTGTGLSGYTF

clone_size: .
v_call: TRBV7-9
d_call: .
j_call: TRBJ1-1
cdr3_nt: TGTGCCAGCAGCTCCAACAGGGCGGGGAACACTGAAGCTTTCTTT
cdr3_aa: CASSSNRAGNTEAFF

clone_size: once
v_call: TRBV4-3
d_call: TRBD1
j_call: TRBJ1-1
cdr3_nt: TGCGCCAGCAGCCAAGATCCCGGGACAGGGATGAACACTGAAGCTTTCTTT
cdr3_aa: CASSQDPGTGMNTEAFF

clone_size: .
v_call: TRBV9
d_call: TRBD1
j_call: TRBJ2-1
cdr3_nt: TGTGCCAGCAGCGCCCGAGGACAGGGGGCTATCGTGGAGCAGTTCTTC
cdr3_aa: CASSARGQGAIVEQFF

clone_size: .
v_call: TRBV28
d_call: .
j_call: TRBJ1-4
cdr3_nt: TGTGCCAGCAGTGACGGGACGAATGAAAAACTGTTTTTT
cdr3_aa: CASSDGTNEKLFF

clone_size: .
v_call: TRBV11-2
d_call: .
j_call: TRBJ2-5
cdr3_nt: TGTGCCAGCAGCACCGGGGAGACCCAGTACTTC
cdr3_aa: CASSTGETQYF

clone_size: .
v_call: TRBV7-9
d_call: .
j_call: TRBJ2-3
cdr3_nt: TGTGCCAGCAGCAAAAGGGACGGCACAGATACGCAGTATTTT
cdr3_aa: CASSKRDGTDTQYF

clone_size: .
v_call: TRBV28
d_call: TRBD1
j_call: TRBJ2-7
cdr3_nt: TGTGCCAGCAACAGGGGGCTCTACGAGCAGTACTTC
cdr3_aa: CASNRGLYEQYF

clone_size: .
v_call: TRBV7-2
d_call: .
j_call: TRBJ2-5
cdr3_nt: TGTGCCAGCAGCCGCACCGAACGGGGGGCGGGTCTAGAGACCCAGTACTTC
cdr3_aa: CASSRTERGAGLETQYF

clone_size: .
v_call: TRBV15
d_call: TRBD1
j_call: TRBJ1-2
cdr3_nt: TGTGCCACCAGCAGGCACGGCGGGACAGACTATGGCTACACCTTC
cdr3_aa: CATSRHGGTDYGYTF

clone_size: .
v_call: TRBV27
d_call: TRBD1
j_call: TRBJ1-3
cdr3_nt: TGTGCCAGCAGTTTCACAGGGGTTGGAAACACCATATATTTT
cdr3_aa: CASSFTGVGNTIYF

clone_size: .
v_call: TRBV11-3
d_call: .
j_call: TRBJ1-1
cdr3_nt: TGTGCCAGCAGCTTAGTGGGCGGATCGAACACTGAAGCTTTCTTT
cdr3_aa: CASSLVGGSNTEAFF

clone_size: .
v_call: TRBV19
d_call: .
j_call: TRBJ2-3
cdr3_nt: TGTGCCAGTAGTATTGGGGACCCAGGGTTGACAGATACGCAGTATTTT
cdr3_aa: CASSIGDPGLTDTQYF

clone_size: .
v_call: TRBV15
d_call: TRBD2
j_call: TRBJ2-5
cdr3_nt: TGTGCCACCAGCAGAGACTACTCCGGGACTAGCGGGGGGCGGGTTGAAGAAGAGACCCAGTACTTC
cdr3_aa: CATSRDYSGTSGGRVEEETQYF

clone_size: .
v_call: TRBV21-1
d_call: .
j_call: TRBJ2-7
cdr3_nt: TGTGCCAGCAGCAACAAACCGGGGTCGGGCCGATGGGCAGGGGTAGACGAGCAGTACTTC
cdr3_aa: CASSNKPGSGRWAGVDEQYF

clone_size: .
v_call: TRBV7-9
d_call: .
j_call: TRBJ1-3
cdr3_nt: TGTGCCAGCAGCTTTAAGGGATCCAACTCTGGAAACACCATATATTTT
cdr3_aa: CASSFKGSNSGNTIYF